Each of the 15 T cell receptor beta chains below was sequenced from the same sample in a study of blood T cell repertoires in COVID-19. Sequencing was performed with immunoSEQ multiplex PCR; in TCRdb, only in-frame clones are kept and a portion is missing. The table records roughly 120,000 clones, roughly 84% of them present only once. Specimen: peripheral blood. The receptor source for this set is a woman between 65 and 79 years old who had recovered from COVID-19.

This clone showed up just a few times. CDR3 sequence reads: CASSLRLSSYNEQFF. The CDR3 DNA sequence: TGTGCCAGCAGCTTACGACTTAGCTCCTACAATGAGCAGTTCTTC. V usage is TRBV7-3 and J usage is TRBJ2-1, with D unclear. Germline CDR1 SGHTA, CDR2 FQGTGA. V was shortened by 2 bases and J by 0 bases, with 8 bases between the two germline ends. This CDR3 is built from 15 residues. The full variable domain, in which reference TRBV7-3 and TRBJ2-1 provide the parts outside the CDR3, is GAGVSQTPSNKVTEKGKYVELRCDPISGHTALYWYRQSLGQGPEFLIYFQGTGAADDSGLPNDRFFAVRPEGSVSTLKIQRTERGDSAVYLCASSLRLSSYNEQFFGPGTRLTVL.

The J gene is TRBJ1-3, the V gene TRBV27; TRBD1 matches at 7 bases. The CDR3 totals 16 residues. CDR1 MNHEY and CDR2 SMNVEV come from the germline V gene (reference sequence). Germline trimming cut 5 bases from V and 0 bases from J; bases unmatched to any gene: 7. The CDR3 sequence: CASSRTGTASGNTIYF. Written as DNA, the CDR3 is TGTGCCAGCAGTCGAACCGGGACAGCCTCTGGAAACACCATATATTTT.

This chain links TRBV6-5 with TRBJ2-6; tentative D call: TRBD1 (5 bases). The germline gives CDR1 MNHEY, CDR2 SVGAGI. The V gene lost 6 bases and the J gene lost 4 bases, with 10 bases spanning the gap. CDR3 length equals 14 residues. The CDR3 coding sequence is TGTGCCAGCAGAAAGGACACCGGGGCCAACGTCCTGACTTTC. Protein: CASRKDTGANVLTF.

This clone was counted a few times. The chain uses TRBV27 and TRBJ1-2; a weak D match, TRBD1 (6 bases). Germline V gene data show CDR1 as MNHEY and CDR2 as SMNVEV (reference sequence). The ends were cut back, 3 bases at V and 9 bases at J, with 11 bases in the middle. The CDR3 length is 12 residues. The chain's CDR3 is CASSLNRVSYTF. The CDR3 nucleotides read TGTGCCAGCAGTTTGAACAGGGTGAGCTACACCTTC.

The chain employs TRBV4-2 and TRBJ2-7, with D tentatively TRBD2 (6 bases). The germline V and J ends were trimmed by 1 base and 0 bases, with 19 bases remaining between them. This CDR3 has 18 amino acids. Germline-derived CDR1 and CDR2 are LGHNA and YNFKEQ. The CDR3 reads CASSQAILSGTYSYEQYF. The CDR3 bases are TGTGCCAGCAGCCAAGCCATCCTTTCGGGGACTTACTCCTACGAGCAGTACTTC.

The chain uses TRBV10-3 and TRBJ2-5, with D possibly being TRBD1 (5 bases). The CDR3 is 16 residues long. Germline-derived CDR1 and CDR2 are ENHRY and SYGVKD. V was shortened by 3 bases and J by 1 base, with 15 bases between the two germline ends. CDR3 sequence (DNA): TGTGCCATCAGTGAAGGGGTGGGGCAGTTCCAAGAGACCCAGTACTTC. Its translation: CAISEGVGQFQETQYF.

V is TRBV30 and J is TRBJ1-5, with TRBD1 matching over 10 bases. After removal of 1 base from V and 6 bases from J, the junction contained 6 bases not matched to a gene. The CDR3 has 15 residues. Germline V gene lookup returns CDR1 GTSNPN and CDR2 SVGIG (reference sequence). CDR3 loop: CAWSAGTGDVQPQHF. CDR3 coding DNA: TGTGCCTGGAGTGCCGGGACAGGGGATGTTCAGCCCCAGCATTTT.

The V call is TRBV7-9, the J call TRBJ1-2; 9 bases align to TRBD1. CDR3 size: 14 residues. Trimming took 5 bases from V and 6 from J; bases not matched to a gene: 7. The germline V gene has CDR1 SEHNR and CDR2 FQNEAQ (reference sequence). The CDR3 region is CASSLGTGMNGYTF. The CDR3 bases are TGTGCCAGCAGCCTCGGGACAGGGATGAATGGCTACACCTTC.

The rearrangement uses TRBV10-3 and TRBJ1-5; 8 bases align to TRBD1. CDR1 and CDR2 from the germline V gene are ENHRY and SYGVKD. The trim removed 4 bases at V and 0 bases at J, leaving 2 bases unmatched. The CDR3 loop spans 15 amino acids. CDR3 loop: CAISVGQDSNQPQHF. The DNA for the CDR3 is TGTGCCATCAGTGTGGGACAGGATAGCAATCAGCCCCAGCATTTT.

The chain joins TRBV7-8 to TRBJ2-3; 7 positions agree with TRBD1. V lost 5 bases and J lost 2; bases outside the gene matches: 10. The germline CDR1 and CDR2 sequences are SGHVS and FQNEAQ. CDR3 size: 16 residues. CDR3 DNA sequence: TGTGCCAGCAGCCCTTGGATGAGGGGGCCCACAGATACGCAGTATTTT. This codes for CASSPWMRGPTDTQYF.

V and J are TRBV7-8 and TRBJ2-7; 13 nucleotides line up with TRBD2. Germline CDR1 reads SGHVS; CDR2 reads FQNEAQ. Trimming removed 3 bases from V and 4 bases from J; junction bases left unmatched: 6. This CDR3 region has 16 residues. CDR3 DNA sequence: TGTGCCAGCAGCTTGACCGGACTAGCGGGAGCTTACGAGCAGTACTTC. Encoded protein: CASSLTGLAGAYEQYF.

The chain carries TRBV2 and TRBJ1-3; possible D gene TRBD1, 5 bases. CDR3 length: 16 residues. V lost 0 bases and J 4 bases, leaving 13 bases between the germline ends. Germline-derived CDR1 and CDR2 are SNHLY and FYNNEI. CDR3: CASSEAKGSRGNTIYF. CDR3 DNA: TGTGCCAGCAGTGAAGCTAAGGGGTCGCGCGGAAACACCATATATTTT.

CDR3 loop: CASSLLGGKTEAFF. The CDR3 DNA follows: TGTGCCAGCAGCTTGCTGGGAGGGAAGACTGAAGCTTTCTTT. The chain couples TRBV7-3 to TRBJ1-1; no clear D. With 3 bases removed from V and 5 bases from J, the gap between germline ends came to 13 bases. Germline-derived CDR1 and CDR2 are SGHTA and FQGTGA. The CDR3 is 14 amino acids.

The chain has TRBV11-1 and TRBJ2-3, with D possibly being TRBD1 (6 bases). The CDR3 length is 15 residues. Germline lookup yields CDR1 SGHAT and CDR2 FQDESV (reference sequence). V was cut by 6 bases and J by 0 bases, with 13 bases left in between. The CDR3: CASSRQASSTDTQYF. The CDR3 DNA sequence: TGTGCCAGCAGTCGACAGGCTTCTAGCACAGATACGCAGTATTTT.

This clone was recorded once. The V call is TRBV7-3, the J call TRBJ1-1; TRBD1 aligns across 10 bases. From germline, CDR1 is SGHTA and CDR2 FQGTGA. The ends lost 3 bases at V and 3 bases at J; junction bases unmatched: 25. CDR3 length: 22 residues. DNA of the CDR3: TGTGCCAGCAGCTTCAGGAGGAGAGGGTCTAAGTCCGGGACAGGGGAGGACACTGAAGCTTTCTTT. Translated: CASSFRRRGSKSGTGEDTEAFF.